The rows below give T cell receptor beta chains drawn from one sample of a study of T cell responses to AZD1222 COVID-19 vaccine. Method: immunoSEQ multiplex PCR; TCRdb's copy keeps in-frame clones and lacks some. The table lists about 44,000 clones, approximately 83% of them singletons. This material consisted of peripheral blood, taken on day 0 of AZD1222 vaccination. The receptors originated from an adult in good health. CDR3s include the opening cysteine and the closing phenylalanine or tryptophan. Each record gives: clone size, J gene, V gene, D gene, CDR3 DNA, CDR3 protein. The D gene is left open where the match is weak. Clone size is stated in some rows and not others, as once, few, many or a class when expanded.

>.|TRBJ2-3|TRBV5-4|.
TGTGCCAGCAGCTTCGCCGGGCCTCGAGGCACAGATACGCAGTATTTT
CASSFAGPRGTDTQYF
>.|TRBJ1-1|TRBV11-2|.
TGTGCCAGCAGCGTCCCTTACACTGAAGCTTTCTTT
CASSVPYTEAFF
>once|TRBJ1-5|TRBV24-1|.
TGTGCCACACAGGACAGCAATCAGCCCCAGCATTTT
CATQDSNQPQHF
>.|TRBJ2-7|TRBV30|TRBD2
TGTGCCTGGAAGGCTAGCGGGAGTTACGAGCAGTACTTC
CAWKASGSYEQYF
>.|TRBJ2-7|TRBV19|TRBD1
TGTGCCAGTAGCGGGACAGGGGGTGTCTACGAGCAGTACTTC
CASSGTGGVYEQYF
>.|TRBJ2-3|TRBV25-1|.
TGTGCCAGCAATCCGGGGGCTAGCACAGATACGCAGTATTTT
CASNPGASTDTQYF
>once|TRBJ1-5|TRBV5-4|.
TGTGCCATCATAACGCCGCACCCGTATAGCAATCAGCCCCAGCATTTT
CAIITPHPYSNQPQHF
>.|TRBJ2-3|TRBV19|TRBD2
TGTGCCAGTAGTACACGGACTAGCGAGTGGGATACGCAGTATTTT
CASSTRTSEWDTQYF
>once|TRBJ2-7|TRBV13|TRBD2
TGTGCCAGCAGCCTAGATTGGCGGGAGGGGTACGAGCAGTACTTC
CASSLDWREGYEQYF
>.|TRBJ1-1|TRBV7-8|TRBD1
TGTGCCAGCAGCTTGACAGGGGTCGGCACTGAAGCTTTCTTT
CASSLTGVGTEAFF
>.|TRBJ2-7|TRBV4-3|TRBD2
TGCGCCAGCAGCCAAGGACTAGCGGAAGGTGGCTACGAGCAGTACTTC
CASSQGLAEGGYEQYF
>once|TRBJ2-7|TRBV28|.
TGTGCCAGCAGTTCCCCGGCAGCCGGGCCCGCCGAGCAGTACTTC
CASSSPAAGPAEQYF
>.|TRBJ1-4|TRBV4-3|.
TGCGCCAGCAGCCAAGCAGGGGCAGGAGAAAAACTGTTTTTT
CASSQAGAGEKLFF
>.|TRBJ2-1|TRBV28|TRBD2
TGTGCCAGCAGTTTAACCCACCCTAGCGGAATCTACAATGAGCAGTTCTTC
CASSLTHPSGIYNEQFF
>.|TRBJ2-7|TRBV5-6|.
TGTGCCAGCAGTTCGTTAGGACAGATCTCCTACGAGCAGTACTTC
CASSSLGQISYEQYF
>once|TRBJ2-3|TRBV30|TRBD1
TGTGCCTGGGCAGGGACAGACACAGATACGCAGTATTTT
CAWAGTDTDTQYF
>.|TRBJ1-5|TRBV23-1|TRBD1
TGCGCCAGCAGTCAATCGTGGTCCGGACAGGGACATCAGCCCCAGCATTTT
CASSQSWSGQGHQPQHF
>few|TRBJ1-2|TRBV18|.
TGTGCCAGCTCACCGGGCGCCAGTACTAACTATGGCTACACCTTC
CASSPGASTNYGYTF
>.|TRBJ2-5|TRBV27|.
TGTGCCAGCAGTCCCTTCAAGGGGCCGCAAGAGACCCAGTACTTC
CASSPFKGPQETQYF
>few|TRBJ2-1|TRBV10-3|.
TGTGCCATCCGGAGCGGGTCCTCCTACAATGAGCAGTTCTTC
CAIRSGSSYNEQFF
>.|TRBJ1-6|TRBV19|.
TGTGCCAGTAGTATTCGATATAATTCACCCCTCCACTTT
CASSIRYNSPLHF
>.|TRBJ1-4|TRBV5-4|TRBD1
TGTGCCAGCAGCTTCACAGGGGGGACTAATGAAAAACTGTTTTTT
CASSFTGGTNEKLFF
>.|TRBJ2-6|TRBV6-2/TRBV6-3|TRBD2
TGTGCCAGCAGTTACTTCGGGGGGGGGTCTTCAGGGGCCAACGTCCTGACTTTC
CASSYFGGGSSGANVLTF
>.|TRBJ1-5|TRBV7-8|.
TGTGCCAGCAGCCCCCAAACAACGACAGGATCCCGGGGAAATCAGCCCCAGCATTTT
CASSPQTTTGSRGNQPQHF
>.|TRBJ2-1|TRBV3-1/TRBV3-2|TRBD2
TGTGCCAGCAGCCAAGCCTCACTAGCGGGCTCCTACAATGAGCAGTTCTTC
CASSQASLAGSYNEQFF
>.|TRBJ2-1|TRBV19|TRBD2
TGTGCCAGTAGTTTAACAGCGGGGTCGTACAATGAGCAGTTCTTC
CASSLTAGSYNEQFF
>.|TRBJ2-1|TRBV7-7|.
TGTGCTAGCAGCTTAGCTCCAGGGCCCAATGAGCAGTTCTTC
CASSLAPGPNEQFF
>.|TRBJ2-7|TRBV6-5|.
TGTGCCAGCAGTTCCGGGACGGACTACGAGCAGTACTTC
CASSSGTDYEQYF
>few|TRBJ2-3|TRBV20-1|TRBD2
TGCAGTGCTAGTAGTCTAGCGGACACAGATACGCAGTATTTT
CSASSLADTDTQYF
>.|TRBJ2-1|TRBV4-3|TRBD2
TGCGCCAGCAGCCTAACGACTAGCGGGGGGGGCAATGAGCAGTTCTTC
CASSLTTSGGGNEQFF
>.|TRBJ1-2|TRBV11-2|.
TGTGCCAGCAGCTTAGAGAACACCCAAAGGGGGGGCTACACCTTC
CASSLENTQRGGYTF
>.|TRBJ2-5|TRBV28|TRBD2
TGTGCCAGCAGCAGGCCCCCGGGGGGGACCCAGTACTTC
CASSRPPGGTQYF
>.|TRBJ2-4|TRBV7-9|.
TGTGCCAGCAGCTTAGGGGCAGGGAAAGCCAAAAACATTCAGTACTTC
CASSLGAGKAKNIQYF
>.|TRBJ2-3|TRBV9|.
TGTGCCAGCACCTCGGAGGGGGAGTGGACAGATACGCAGTATTTT
CASTSEGEWTDTQYF
>.|TRBJ2-7|TRBV7-2|TRBD2
TGTGCCAGCAGCTTAGACGGCGGACTAGCGGATACCTACGAGCAGTACTTC
CASSLDGGLADTYEQYF
>.|TRBJ1-3|TRBV9|.
TGTGCCAGCAGGGGGACTGGAAACACCATATATTTT
CASRGTGNTIYF
>.|TRBJ2-7|TRBV30|TRBD1
TGTGCCTGGACAGGGGGCTCCTACGAGCAGTACTTC
CAWTGGSYEQYF
>.|TRBJ2-4|TRBV2|.
TGTGCCAGCATGGGAGTAGCCAAAAACATTCAGTACTTC
CASMGVAKNIQYF
>.|TRBJ2-1|TRBV7-9|TRBD1
TGTGCCAGCAGCTTATTCGGGACAGGGCACAATGAGCAGTTCTTC
CASSLFGTGHNEQFF
>.|TRBJ2-1|TRBV5-1|TRBD2
TGCGCCAGCAGCCCTTGGACTAGCGGGGCCTATAATGAGCAGTTCTTC
CASSPWTSGAYNEQFF
>.|TRBJ2-3|TRBV11-2|TRBD1
TGTGCCAGCAGGACAGGGAACACAGATACGCAGTATTTT
CASRTGNTDTQYF
>.|TRBJ1-2|TRBV19|TRBD1
TGTGCCAGTAGTCCGGACAGGGCCCAAGGCTACACCTTC
CASSPDRAQGYTF
>.|TRBJ2-1|TRBV27|.
TGTGCCAGCAGTTTAAGCCCTGACGGGGTTAATGAGCAGTTCTTC
CASSLSPDGVNEQFF
>once|TRBJ1-4|TRBV6-9|.
TGTGCCAGCAGTTCGGACCCAGGGCGCAAACTGTTTTTT
CASSSDPGRKLFF
>.|TRBJ2-2|TRBV13|TRBD2
TGTGCCAGCAGCTTAGACGGGGGGACCGGGGAGCTGTTTTTT
CASSLDGGTGELFF
>.|TRBJ1-5|TRBV28|TRBD1
TGTGCCAGCAGTTTTCCAAGCAGGGGGCGCGAACCGGGTCAGCCCCAGCATTTT
CASSFPSRGREPGQPQHF
>.|TRBJ2-5|TRBV7-7|TRBD1
TGTGCTAGCAGCTTAGGCCGACAGGGGGCCGAGACCCAGTACTTC
CASSLGRQGAETQYF
>.|TRBJ1-3|TRBV3-1/TRBV3-2|TRBD1
TGTGCCAGCAGCCTCCGACAGGGGGTAAAGCGGCAATCTGGAAACACCATATATTTT
CASSLRQGVKRQSGNTIYF
>few|TRBJ2-7|TRBV25-1|.
TGTGCCAGCAGGGGGGCCGGATCCTACGAGCAGTACTTC
CASRGAGSYEQYF
>.|TRBJ2-7|TRBV18|.
TGTGCCAGCTCACTCCCCGGACACCGCGGGGAGCAGTACTTC
CASSLPGHRGEQYF
>.|TRBJ2-1|TRBV10-3|.
TGTGCCATCAACTACGGGGGAGCACGGAATGAGCAGTTCTTC
CAINYGGARNEQFF
>.|TRBJ2-2|TRBV30|TRBD1
TGTGCCTGTCGTAGGACAGGGCAAGTCGGGGAGCTGTTTTTT
CACRRTGQVGELFF
>.|TRBJ1-1|TRBV3-1/TRBV3-2|.
TGTGCCAGCAGCCAAGTCGGAGAGAACACTGAAGCTTTCTTT
CASSQVGENTEAFF